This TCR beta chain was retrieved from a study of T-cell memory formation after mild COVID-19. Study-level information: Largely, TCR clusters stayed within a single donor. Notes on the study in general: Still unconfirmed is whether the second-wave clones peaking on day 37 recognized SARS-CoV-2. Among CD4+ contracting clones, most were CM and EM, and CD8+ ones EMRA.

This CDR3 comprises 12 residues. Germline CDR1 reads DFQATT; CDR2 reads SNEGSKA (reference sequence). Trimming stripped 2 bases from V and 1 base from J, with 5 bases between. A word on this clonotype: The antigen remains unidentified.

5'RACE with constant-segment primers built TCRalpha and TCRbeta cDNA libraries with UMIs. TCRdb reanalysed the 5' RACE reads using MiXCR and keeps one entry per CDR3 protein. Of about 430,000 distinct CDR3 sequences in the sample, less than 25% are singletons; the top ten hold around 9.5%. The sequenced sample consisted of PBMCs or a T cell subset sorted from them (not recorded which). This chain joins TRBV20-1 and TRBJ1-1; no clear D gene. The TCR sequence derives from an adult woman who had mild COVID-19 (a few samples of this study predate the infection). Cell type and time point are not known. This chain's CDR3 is CSARPSNTEAFF. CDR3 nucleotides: TGCAGTGCTAGACCCTCGAACACTGAAGCTTTCTTT.